Listed below are T cell receptor beta chains from one sample, sequenced in a study of blood T cells in healthy people across ages. TCRdb ran MiXCR on the 5' RACE reads and lists one entry per CDR3 protein. The sample consists of under 2,000,000 distinct CDR3 sequences, about 50% of them appearing once. The source material was blood. Receptors were obtained from a middle-aged woman in good health. CDR3s include the opening cysteine and the closing phenylalanine or tryptophan. The D gene is left open where the match is weak. For some rows the clone size is stated as once, few or many, or as a class when expanded; others skip it.

TRBD2	.	TRBV10-3	TRBJ2-1	CAIGTSGGQYNEQFF	TGTGCCATCGGGACTAGCGGGGGGCAGTACAATGAGCAGTTCTTC
TRBD2	few	TRBV7-2	TRBJ2-5	CASVLSGGAAQETQYF	TGTGCCAGCGTACTTAGCGGGGGGGCCGCCCAAGAGACCCAGTACTTC
TRBD1	.	TRBV3-1	TRBJ2-5	CASSRLRQGVYNEQYF	TGTGCCAGCAGTCGACTGCGGCAGGGGGTCTACAATGAGCAGTACTTC
.	.	TRBV28	TRBJ1-1	CANRSPPGNGNTEAFF	TGTGCCAACAGATCACCCCCAGGTAATGGGAACACTGAAGCTTTCTTT
.	many	TRBV27	TRBJ2-3	CASSLAGNTDTQYF	TGTGCCAGCAGTTTGGCGGGGAACACAGATACGCAGTATTTT
.	.	TRBV20-1	TRBJ2-1	CSASPGRVEFF	TGCAGTGCTAGCCCCGGCCGTGTGGAGTTCTTC
TRBD1	.	TRBV5-1	TRBJ1-4	CAGSSDRGEEKLFF	TGCGCCGGCAGCTCGGACAGGGGAGAGGAAAAACTGTTTTTT
.	.	TRBV7-3	TRBJ1-1	CASSIDRRNTEAFF	TGTGCCAGCAGCATTGACAGGAGGAACACTGAAGCTTTCTTT
.	.	TRBV3-1	TRBJ2-5	CASSQGRYSRNEQYF	TGTGCCAGCAGCCAAGGACGATATTCCCGTAATGAGCAGTACTTC
.	.	TRBV28	TRBJ2-7	CASSGDGAAYEQYF	TGTGCCAGCAGTGGGGACGGGGCGGCGTACGAGCAGTACTTC
TRBD1	few	TRBV28	TRBJ2-7	CASSPGTGLLHYEQYF	TGTGCCAGCAGCCCCGGGACAGGGCTTCTCCACTACGAGCAGTACTTC
.	.	TRBV15	TRBJ2-4	CATSRDRTAIQYF	TGTGCCACCAGCAGAGATCGGACGGCAATTCAGTACTTC
.	.	TRBV20-1	TRBJ1-1	CSAPLGPLNTEAFF	TGCAGTGCTCCGCTTGGGCCCTTGAACACTGAAGCTTTCTTT
TRBD2	few	TRBV7-6	TRBJ2-5	CASSLYIAGGSQETQYF	TGTGCCAGCAGCTTGTATATAGCGGGGGGCTCGCAAGAGACCCAGTACTTC
.	.	TRBV4-3	TRBJ1-2	CASSQDGEGEVSGYTF	TGCGCCAGCAGCCAAGATGGGGAGGGGGAGGTTAGTGGCTACACCTTC
TRBD1	.	TRBV7-2	TRBJ1-2	CASSKGTGGSYTF	TGTGCCAGCAGCAAAGGGACAGGGGGGAGCTACACCTTC
.	many	TRBV20-1	TRBJ2-1	CSARPITEQFF	TGCAGTGCTAGACCTATCACTGAGCAGTTCTTC
.	few	TRBV7-9	TRBJ2-7	CASSLGHLGEQYF	TGTGCCAGCAGTTTGGGACATCTTGGCGAGCAGTACTTC
.	.	TRBV6-1	TRBJ2-3	CASSADTFTDTQYF	TGTGCCAGCAGCGCCGACACCTTCACAGATACGCAGTATTTT
TRBD1	.	TRBV6-6	TRBJ1-4	CASSYSGRGRGNEKLFF	TGTGCCAGCAGTTACTCAGGGAGGGGGCGTGGGAATGAAAAACTGTTTTTT
.	few	TRBV28	TRBJ2-7	CASSSQGFTYEQYF	TGTGCCAGCAGCTCCCAGGGGTTTACCTACGAGCAGTACTTC
.	.	TRBV7-6	TRBJ2-7	CASSSGRVSSYEQYF	TGTGCCAGCAGCTCCGGACGTGTGAGCTCCTACGAGCAGTACTTC
.	.	TRBV10-2	TRBJ2-1	CASTGGGNEQFF	TGCGCCAGCACTGGCGGCGGCAATGAGCAGTTCTTC
.	.	TRBV20-1	TRBJ2-1	CSARAPYGGQVNEQFF	TGCAGTGCTAGAGCCCCCTACGGGGGGCAAGTCAATGAGCAGTTCTTC
.	.	TRBV4-3	TRBJ2-1	CASSQPTRGGRSYNEQFF	TGCGCCAGCAGCCAACCTACCAGGGGGGGCCGGTCCTACAATGAGCAGTTCTTC
.	.	TRBV28	TRBJ1-1	CASGRSSLAFF	TGTGCCAGCGGTCGGTCCTCATTAGCTTTCTTT
.	.	TRBV20-1	TRBJ1-6	CSARDLERVQVYNSPLHF	TGCAGTGCTAGAGATCTCGAGCGGGTTCAGGTGTATAATTCACCCCTCCACTTT
.	.	TRBV4-3	TRBJ2-1	CASSQNTGHKNNEQFF	TGCGCCAGCAGCCAAAACACAGGGCATAAGAACAATGAGCAGTTCTTC
.	.	TRBV12-3/TRBV12-4	TRBJ2-2	CASRSRGRFTGELFF	TGTGCCAGCAGGAGTCGGGGGCGGTTCACCGGGGAGCTGTTTTTT
TRBD1	.	TRBV27	TRBJ1-2	CASSLDRGRVYGYTF	TGTGCCAGCAGTCTCGACAGGGGGCGCGTCTATGGCTACACCTTC
TRBD1	few	TRBV28	TRBJ1-2	CASGGIGQGAPDYGYTF	TGTGCCAGCGGTGGCATAGGACAGGGGGCTCCGGACTATGGCTACACCTTC
.	.	TRBV6-6	TRBJ2-1	CASSYSEGGGFF	TGTGCCAGCAGTTACTCAGAAGGGGGTGGGTTCTTC
TRBD2	.	TRBV7-2	TRBJ2-7	CASTRLAGALSYEQYF	TGTGCCAGCACCCGACTAGCGGGGGCCCTCTCCTACGAGCAGTACTTC
TRBD1	few	TRBV20-1	TRBJ1-2	CSARQTGAYRGYTF	TGCAGTGCTAGGCAGACAGGGGCATATCGTGGCTACACCTTC
.	.	TRBV7-2	TRBJ2-7	CASSLTGGTPYEQYF	TGTGCCAGCAGCTTAACGGGCGGAACTCCTTACGAGCAGTACTTC
.	few	TRBV7-9	TRBJ2-3	CATDHPGADTQYF	TGTGCCACCGATCACCCGGGGGCAGATACGCAGTATTTT
TRBD1	.	TRBV6-1	TRBJ2-7	CASGPGQDNYEQYF	TGTGCCAGCGGACCGGGACAGGATAACTACGAGCAGTACTTC
.	.	TRBV21-1	TRBJ2-5	CASGTADRGRLETQYF	TGTGCCAGCGGGACGGCCGACAGGGGGCGATTGGAGACCCAGTACTTC
.	few	TRBV6-5	TRBJ1-2	CASSPPVGGGYTF	TGTGCCAGCAGTCCTCCTGTCGGCGGTGGCTACACCTTC
.	.	TRBV10-3	TRBJ2-5	CAISELQKETQYF	TGTGCCATCAGTGAGTTACAGAAAGAGACCCAGTACTTC
.	.	TRBV27	TRBJ2-5	CASSQTSVGERYF	TGTGCCAGCAGCCAGACATCTGTTGGGGAGCGGTACTTC
.	.	TRBV10-3	TRBJ1-1	CAISAAPPRDPEAFF	TGTGCCATCAGTGCGGCTCCCCCAAGGGACCCTGAAGCTTTCTTT
.	.	TRBV29-1	TRBJ2-3	CSLMEPGTDTQYF	TGCAGCCTTATGGAGCCCGGCACAGATACGCAGTATTTT
.	.	TRBV3-1	TRBJ2-7	CASSLNTGSYEQYF	TGTGCCAGCAGCCTCAATACGGGGTCCTACGAGCAGTACTTC
.	.	TRBV7-9	TRBJ1-2	CASSIGSSGGYTF	TGTGCCAGCAGCATTGGCAGTTCTGGGGGCTACACCTTC
.	.	TRBV5-6	TRBJ2-5	CASSPFRTARRGTQETQYF	TGTGCCAGCAGCCCGTTTCGGACGGCTCGTCGCGGCACACAAGAGACCCAGTACTTC
.	.	TRBV14	TRBJ2-7	CASSQLVAGAYEQYF	TGTGCCAGCAGCCAATTGGTGGCAGGGGCCTACGAGCAGTACTTC
.	.	TRBV7-2	TRBJ2-7	CASSLDANEGFWQYF	TGTGCCAGCAGCTTGGACGCAAATGAGGGCTTTTGGCAGTACTTC
TRBD1	.	TRBV7-3	TRBJ2-4	CASSLRAGTGYNEQYF	TGTGCCAGCAGCCTTCGGGCGGGGACAGGGTACAATGAGCAGTACTTC
.	.	TRBV12-5	TRBJ1-2	CASGLGHGPNYGYTF	TGTGCTAGTGGTTTGGGACACGGACCGAACTATGGCTACACCTTC
.	few	TRBV29-1	TRBJ2-1	CSVDTYRERSYNEQFF	TGCAGCGTTGACACCTACAGAGAACGCTCCTACAATGAGCAGTTCTTC